The present entry profiles one T cell receptor (beta chain) with its context. The antigen is not known. This entry comes from a study of early T cells in non-severe SARS-CoV-2 infection. Whole-study findings and limits: Private and CD4 specificities were missed by VDJdb matching, which favored anti-spike CD8 responses.

MiXCR, applied by TCRdb to the 5' RACE reads, yields one record per CDR3 protein. This table has around 53,000 distinct CDR3 sequences, 10% to 15% appearing once. The origin of this receptor is an adult who was a healthcare worker with PCR-confirmed SARS-CoV-2 infection or an uninfected control (not recorded which). The sample comprised whole blood.

The CDR3 loop reads CASSGGANVREKLFF. DNA of the CDR3: TGTGCCAGCAGTGGGGGGGCGAACGTTCGTGAAAAACTGTTTTTT. The chain links TRBV28 to TRBJ1-4; D is perhaps TRBD1 (6 bases). This CDR3 has 15 amino acids. Germline CDR1 is MDHEN and CDR2 is SYDVKM. The germline V and J ends were trimmed by 5 bases and 7 bases, with 17 bases remaining between them. Complete variable domain (other parts from reference TRBV28 and TRBJ1-4): DVKVTQSSRYLVKRTGEKVFLECVQDMDHENMFWYRQDPGLGLRLIYFSYDVKMKEKGDIPEGYSVSREKKERFSLILESASTNQTSMYLCASSGGANVREKLFFGSGTQLSVL.